A selection of T cell receptor beta chains follows, all from one sample in a study of blood T cell repertoires in COVID-19. Profiling relied on immunoSEQ multiplex PCR, and the TCRdb table lists in-frame clones only, not all of them. The data hold just over 250,000 clones, with about 91% observed a single time. Material: peripheral blood. All receptors derive from a person under 35 with COVID-19, enrolled during active disease. The CDR3 runs from the conserved cysteine through the conserved F or W. Each record gives: J gene, clone size, V gene, D gene, CDR3 DNA, CDR3 protein. A D gene is named only where the DNA matches it firmly. Only some rows state a clone size, as once, few, many or a class for expanded clones.

TRBJ1-2 | . | TRBV28 | . | TGTGCCAGCAGTTTGACGCTAGGCCTAGGGGCTTATGGCTACACCTTC | CASSLTLGLGAYGYTF
TRBJ1-5 | . | TRBV7-8 | TRBD1 | TGTGCCAGCAGCCCTGCCGGGACAGGGGTTAATCAGCCCCAGCATTTT | CASSPAGTGVNQPQHF
TRBJ2-5 | . | TRBV10-3 | TRBD2 | TGTGCCATCAGTGAGATAGCGGGAGGGCCTTTAGAGACCCAGTACTTC | CAISEIAGGPLETQYF
TRBJ1-1 | . | TRBV19 | TRBD1 | TGTGCCAGTAGCGAGAGACAGGGGGGGACTGAAGCTTTCTTT | CASSERQGGTEAFF
TRBJ2-7 | . | TRBV9 | . | TGTGCCAGCAGCGTAGGTGCTACAGGGTACGAGCAGTACTTC | CASSVGATGYEQYF
TRBJ2-7 | . | TRBV27 | TRBD1 | TGTGCCAGCAGAAATAACAGGGGACAGGGGGCACACGAGCAGTACTTC | CASRNNRGQGAHEQYF
TRBJ2-7 | . | TRBV7-3 | TRBD2 | TGTGCCAGCAGCTTAGCGGGAGGTGCCGACGAGCAGTACTTC | CASSLAGGADEQYF
TRBJ1-2 | . | TRBV25-1 | . | TGTGCCAGCAGACAGGATGGACCCAACTATGGCTACACCTTC | CASRQDGPNYGYTF
TRBJ1-2 | . | TRBV28 | . | TGTGCCAGCAGGTTTGGGGCCAGGGCGGCCTACTATGGCTACACCTTC | CASRFGARAAYYGYTF
TRBJ2-7 | once | TRBV6-5 | TRBD1 | TGTGCCAGCAGTTCCGGGACAGGGAACGTCAAGCAGTACTTC | CASSSGTGNVKQYF
TRBJ2-5 | few | TRBV6-2/TRBV6-3 | TRBD2 | TGTGCCAGCAGTTACTTAAACCCCAGAGCGGGAGCCGGAGAGACCCAGTACTTC | CASSYLNPRAGAGETQYF
TRBJ2-1 | once | TRBV7-3 | . | TGTGCCAGCAGCTTAGGTGCAGACAATGAGCAGTTCTTC | CASSLGADNEQFF
TRBJ1-1 | . | TRBV7-9 | TRBD1 | TGTGCCAGCAGCTTACCTACAGGGGGCCGGACTGAAGCTTTCTTT | CASSLPTGGRTEAFF
TRBJ2-1 | once | TRBV10-3 | . | TGTGCCATCAGGCTGACTCAATCTAACAATGAGCAGTTCTTC | CAIRLTQSNNEQFF
TRBJ1-2 | . | TRBV19 | TRBD1 | TGTGCCAGTAGCTCCCCAAGGGACAGGCACTATGGCTACACCTTC | CASSSPRDRHYGYTF
TRBJ1-3 | . | TRBV27 | TRBD1 | TGTGCCAGCAGTCCAGGGACAGGGAGATCTACTGGAAACACCATATATTTT | CASSPGTGRSTGNTIYF
TRBJ2-7 | . | TRBV5-1 | TRBD2 | TGCGCCAGCAGGATGACTAGCGGCACCTACGAGCAGTACTTC | CASRMTSGTYEQYF
TRBJ1-2 | once | TRBV6-5 | . | TGTGCCAGCAGTCCTCCAGGGGTTGGCTACACCTTC | CASSPPGVGYTF
TRBJ2-4 | . | TRBV7-8 | . | TGTGCCAGCACACCTGGGCGGGGAAGCGGAAACATTCAGTACTTC | CASTPGRGSGNIQYF
TRBJ2-1 | . | TRBV27 | . | TGTGCCAGCAGTTTATCGAGAATTCACAATGAGCAGTTCTTC | CASSLSRIHNEQFF
TRBJ2-5 | . | TRBV19 | . | TGTGCCAGCCAGGGGGGACAGCGGGAGACCCAGTACTTC | CASQGGQRETQYF
TRBJ2-7 | . | TRBV12-5 | TRBD2 | TGTGCTAGTGGTTTGGTAACTAGCGGGAGATCCTACGAGCAGTACTTC | CASGLVTSGRSYEQYF
TRBJ1-5 | . | TRBV2 | TRBD1 | TGTGCCAGCAAACGGGACAGTAATCAGCCCCAGCATTTT | CASKRDSNQPQHF
TRBJ1-6 | . | TRBV6-5 | . | TGTGCCAGCGCGACACAGGGAGAAAATTCACCCCTCCACTTT | CASATQGENSPLHF
TRBJ2-3 | . | TRBV20-1 | TRBD1 | TGCAGTGCCTACAGGGGGTATACGCAGTATTTT | CSAYRGYTQYF
TRBJ2-1 | . | TRBV7-2 | . | TGTGCCAGCAGCTTAGAAGGGGATAGCTCCTACAATGAGCAGTTCTTC | CASSLEGDSSYNEQFF
TRBJ1-5 | . | TRBV27 | . | TGTGCCAGCAGTTTCTTTGGCCCTAATCAGCCCCAGCATTTT | CASSFFGPNQPQHF
TRBJ1-4 | . | TRBV2 | . | TGTGCCAGCAGTGAACAGGGGAGTAATGAAAAACTGTTTTTT | CASSEQGSNEKLFF
TRBJ2-1 | . | TRBV7-9 | . | TGTGCCAGCAGCTTAGTAAATTCCCCCAATGAGCAGTTCTTC | CASSLVNSPNEQFF
TRBJ2-3 | . | TRBV6-2/TRBV6-3 | . | TGTGCCAGCAGTTATACGGGGGGCCCCGATACGCAGTATTTT | CASSYTGGPDTQYF
TRBJ2-6 | . | TRBV6-6 | TRBD1 | TGTGCCAGCAGTCCGACCGGGACAGTCAGCTCTGGGGCCAACGTCCTGACTTTC | CASSPTGTVSSGANVLTF
TRBJ1-6 | . | TRBV9 | . | TGTGCCAGCAGCGTAGGCGCGGTAAATTCACCCCTCCACTTT | CASSVGAVNSPLHF
TRBJ2-6 | . | TRBV29-1 | . | TGCAGCGTGGGGGGGCTAGGGGCCAACGTCCTGACTTTC | CSVGGLGANVLTF
TRBJ1-3 | few | TRBV27 | TRBD1 | TGTGCCAGCAGTTTGGACAGGGGAAACACCATATATTTT | CASSLDRGNTIYF
TRBJ2-5 | . | TRBV4-1 | . | TGCGCCAGCAGCCAAGTCCGAGACCAAGAGACCCAGTACTTC | CASSQVRDQETQYF
TRBJ1-4 | . | TRBV4-2 | . | TGTGCCAGCAGCCAGCCGACAGATTCAGCAACTAATGAAAAACTGTTTTTT | CASSQPTDSATNEKLFF
TRBJ2-1 | once | TRBV28 | TRBD2 | TGTGCCAGCAGTTTCTCCCTGACTAGCGGAGTCAACAATGAGCAGTTCTTC | CASSFSLTSGVNNEQFF
TRBJ2-7 | . | TRBV5-1 | TRBD2 | TGCGCCAGCAGCTTGGCCGGCGGGAGGGCCTCCTACGAGCAGTACTTC | CASSLAGGRASYEQYF
TRBJ1-1 | . | TRBV7-2 | . | TGTGCCAGCAGCTTAGAAGGGGGACGGATCACTGAAGCTTTCTTT | CASSLEGGRITEAFF
TRBJ2-7 | . | TRBV4-1 | . | TGCGCCAGCAGCCAAGCTCCAGGGGACCTCAACGAGCAGTACTTC | CASSQAPGDLNEQYF
TRBJ2-1 | . | TRBV10-1 | TRBD2 | TGCGCCAGCAGTGATGGCGGGAGGGATTACAATGAGCAGTTCTTC | CASSDGGRDYNEQFF